This record looks at one TCR beta chain sequence and its context. Its antigen is unidentified. This sample was included in a study of CXCR3-negative and CXCR3-positive naive CD8 T cells. The study, taken as a whole, reports: The study found that naive CXCR3-negative and CXCR3-positive cells shared TRBV-TRBJ usage, while memory cells differed. CXCR3-positive naive cells carried more hydrophobic TRB CDR3s than CXCR3-negative naive cells did.

The authors made the TRB cDNA libraries by 5' RACE using UMI labels. From the 5' RACE reads, TCRdb lists one entry per CDR3 protein and no DNA. Here the sample table reports about 63,000 distinct CDR3 sequences. The germline CDR1 and CDR2 sequences are SNHLY and FYNNEI. This CDR3 is 13 amino acids long. Every CD8+ T cell subset underwent triplicate sorting at roughly 320,000 cells apiece. The rearrangement links TRBV2 to TRBJ2-7; TCRdb names TRBD1, which stays unverified in the absence of DNA. The TCR originated in a human donor in good health. Some clones in this sample may be carry-over from other donors' samples. Material: naive CXCR3+ CD8+ T cells from blood. Subset meaning: CD45RO-CCR7+CD27+CD95- naive CD8+ T cells expressing CXCR3 (TNR3+). The CDR3 here is CASSPDTDYEQYF.